The 10 T cell receptor beta chains presented below share a single source sample, sequenced in a study of blood T cell repertoires in COVID-19. Using immunoSEQ multiplex PCR, the repertoire was profiled, and TCRdb retains in-frame clones only, with some absent. Here the sample spans about 38,000 clones, about 91% being singletons. Specimen: peripheral blood. These receptors all stem from a human donor in a cohort sampled during active COVID-19.

For the CDR3, the DNA is TGTGCCAGCACCGGGTCGGAGACCCAGTACTTC. Translated: CASTGSETQYF. The V and J genes are TRBV5-4 and TRBJ2-5; D not certain. Germline CDR1 SGHNT, CDR2 YYREEE (reference sequence). Trimming pared 6 bases from V and 5 bases from J, leaving 8 bases between. The CDR3 has 11 residues.

The V gene is TRBV3-1 (or the pseudogene TRBV3-2), the J gene TRBJ1-6, with D possibly TRBD1 on 6 matching bases. Germline V gene data show CDR1 as LGHDT and CDR2 as YNNKEL (reference sequence). The CDR3 loop spans 14 amino acids. V lost 4 bases to trimming and J lost 7 bases, with 11 bases between them. This CDR3 is CASSPQGRNSPLHF. The CDR3 DNA reads TGTGCCAGCAGCCCACAGGGTAGGAATTCACCCCTCCACTTT.

This clone has a handful of counts. V usage is TRBV7-9 and J usage is TRBJ1-2, with TRBD1 identical over 7 bases. V was clipped by 5 bases and J by 4 bases; unmatched bases: 7. This CDR3 contains 14 residues. The germline gives CDR1 SEHNR, CDR2 FQNEAQ (reference sequence). CDR3 sequence reads: CASSLGQSPYGYTF. The CDR3 DNA reads TGTGCCAGCAGCCTGGGACAGTCCCCCTATGGCTACACCTTC.

This sequence joins TRBV28 and TRBJ2-2; D gene uncertain. V shed 3 bases and J shed 2 bases, with 4 bases lying between them. The length of the CDR3 is 13 residues. Germline V CDR1 and CDR2: MDHEN, SYDVKM. CDR3 region: CASSFQNTGELFF. The CDR3, as DNA: TGTGCCAGCAGTTTCCAAAACACCGGGGAGCTGTTTTTT.

This clone was observed a single time. J is TRBJ2-5 and V is TRBV18; TRBD2 aligns across 8 bases. Germline loops: CDR1 KGHSH, CDR2 LQKENI. CDR3 length: 16 amino acids. The J segment lost 0 bases and the V segment lost 4 bases, leaving 7 bases of the junction unmatched. DNA of the CDR3: TGTGCCAGCTCACTAAAGCCGACTAGCGACCAAGAGACCCAGTACTTC. Its protein product is CASSLKPTSDQETQYF.

The CDR3 here is CASSLLFKGTNTEAFF. The CDR3 DNA reads as TGTGCCAGTAGCCTCCTTTTTAAAGGGACTAACACTGAAGCTTTCTTT. The chain employs TRBV19 and TRBJ1-1; tentative D call: TRBD1 (5 bases). Germline lookup yields CDR1 LNHDA and CDR2 SQIVND (reference sequence). The CDR3 is made up of 16 amino acids. V dropped 6 bases and J dropped 2 bases, with 19 bases sitting between them.

The chain has TRBV7-2 and TRBJ2-2; possible D gene TRBD1, 6 bases. This CDR3 comprises 14 residues. V was shortened by 5 bases and J by 1 base, with 8 bases between the two germline ends. Germline V lookup: CDR1 SGHTA, CDR2 FQGNSA. The CDR3 loop reads CASSKQGNTGELFF. CDR3 DNA sequence: TGTGCCAGCAGCAAACAGGGGAACACCGGGGAGCTGTTTTTT.

The CDR3 loop reads CASRETGNEQYF. The CDR3 coding sequence is TGTGCCAGCAGAGAGACAGGGAACGAGCAGTACTTC. The V call is TRBV28, the J call TRBJ2-7; 7 bases map to TRBD1. With 6 bases clipped from V and 5 bases from J, the junction kept 4 bases outside the gene matches. The CDR3 is 12 amino acids. Germline CDR1 and CDR2: MDHEN and SYDVKM. Full variable domain (missing parts from reference TRBV28 and TRBJ2-7): DVKVTQSSRYLVKRTGEKVFLECVQDMDHENMFWYRQDPGLGLRLIYFSYDVKMKEKGDIPEGYSVSREKKERFSLILESASTNQTSMYLCASRETGNEQYFGPGTRLTVT.

The chain is built from TRBV9 and TRBJ2-1; 7 nucleotides line up with TRBD1. The CDR3 consists of 14 residues. The germline V gene encodes CDR1 SGDLS and CDR2 YYNGEE. V shed 3 bases, J shed 10 bases, and the junction held 10 bases outside the gene matches. CDR3 residues: CASSGRTGAWEQFF. The CDR3 DNA sequence: TGTGCCAGCAGCGGGAGAACAGGGGCGTGGGAGCAGTTCTTC.

The V gene is TRBV7-8, the J gene TRBJ2-7; D remains ambiguous. This CDR3 contains 14 residues. CDR1 and CDR2 from the germline V gene are SGHVS and FQNEAQ. The V end was cut by 1 base, the J end by 0 bases, with 7 bases between. As DNA, the CDR3 is TGTGCCAGCAGCTTAGAACGGAGCTCCTACGAGCAGTACTTC. It yields the protein CASSLERSSYEQYF.